This T cell receptor beta chain was found in a study of cytomegalovirus exposure and HLA in healthy donors. CDR1 is SGHTA and CDR2 is FQGNSA in the germline V gene. V shed 4 bases and J shed 4 bases, with 10 bases lying between them. This CDR3 comprises 13 residues. About this clone itself: Its antigen is not identified.

Findings and caveats of the study: When presence/absence was analysed, sequencing depth was taken to be roughly uniform across donors.

The PCR made use of 60 Vbeta and 13 Jbeta primers. Method: immunoSEQ multiplex PCR; TCRdb's copy keeps in-frame clones and lacks some. The data show about 170,000 clones, with 65% to 85% seen just once and 0.75% to 0.9% held by the top ten. The rearrangement links TRBV7-2 to TRBJ1-2; D not resolved. The origin of this receptor is a woman aged 18-35 years in good health and CMV-seronegative. The sequencing input was PBMCs. CDR3 sequence (DNA): TGTGCCAGCAGCTCCGAGGGAAGCTATGGCTACACCTTC. Protein: CASSSEGSYGYTF.